This T cell receptor beta chain derives from a study of T cell repertoires in cytomegalovirus infection. The wider study: In the study, CMV epitopes included recently identified HLA-C-restricted and well-studied HLA-B-restricted ones. Indications came from public TCR beta signatures; they pointed to CMV infection and to a matching HLA type.

A remark on this clonotype: Its cognate antigen is unknown.

TCRdb re-called the reads through MiXCR, storing one row per CDR3 protein. The sample shows 600,000 to 700,000 distinct CDR3 sequences, around 32% of them seen only once. General study results and limits: There were HLA-C-restricted CMV-specific TCR beta clonotypes dominating the ex vivo response.

The CDR3 sequence is 16 residues long. With V trimmed by 8 bases and J by 5 bases, 14 bases remained unmatched. From germline, CDR1 is KGHDR and CDR2 SFDVKD. The source is a human donor in good health (CMV status not recorded). Some clones in this sample may be carry-over from other donors' samples. Sequenced here: cultured PBMCs, sampled from culture after CMV antigen stimulation. The V gene is TRBV24-1, the J gene TRBJ2-1; 7 bases align to TRBD1. CDR3 nucleotides: TGTGCCACCACCTCAGAGACAGGGCGTCGCCACAATGAGCAGTTCTTC. It yields the protein CATTSETGRRHNEQFF.